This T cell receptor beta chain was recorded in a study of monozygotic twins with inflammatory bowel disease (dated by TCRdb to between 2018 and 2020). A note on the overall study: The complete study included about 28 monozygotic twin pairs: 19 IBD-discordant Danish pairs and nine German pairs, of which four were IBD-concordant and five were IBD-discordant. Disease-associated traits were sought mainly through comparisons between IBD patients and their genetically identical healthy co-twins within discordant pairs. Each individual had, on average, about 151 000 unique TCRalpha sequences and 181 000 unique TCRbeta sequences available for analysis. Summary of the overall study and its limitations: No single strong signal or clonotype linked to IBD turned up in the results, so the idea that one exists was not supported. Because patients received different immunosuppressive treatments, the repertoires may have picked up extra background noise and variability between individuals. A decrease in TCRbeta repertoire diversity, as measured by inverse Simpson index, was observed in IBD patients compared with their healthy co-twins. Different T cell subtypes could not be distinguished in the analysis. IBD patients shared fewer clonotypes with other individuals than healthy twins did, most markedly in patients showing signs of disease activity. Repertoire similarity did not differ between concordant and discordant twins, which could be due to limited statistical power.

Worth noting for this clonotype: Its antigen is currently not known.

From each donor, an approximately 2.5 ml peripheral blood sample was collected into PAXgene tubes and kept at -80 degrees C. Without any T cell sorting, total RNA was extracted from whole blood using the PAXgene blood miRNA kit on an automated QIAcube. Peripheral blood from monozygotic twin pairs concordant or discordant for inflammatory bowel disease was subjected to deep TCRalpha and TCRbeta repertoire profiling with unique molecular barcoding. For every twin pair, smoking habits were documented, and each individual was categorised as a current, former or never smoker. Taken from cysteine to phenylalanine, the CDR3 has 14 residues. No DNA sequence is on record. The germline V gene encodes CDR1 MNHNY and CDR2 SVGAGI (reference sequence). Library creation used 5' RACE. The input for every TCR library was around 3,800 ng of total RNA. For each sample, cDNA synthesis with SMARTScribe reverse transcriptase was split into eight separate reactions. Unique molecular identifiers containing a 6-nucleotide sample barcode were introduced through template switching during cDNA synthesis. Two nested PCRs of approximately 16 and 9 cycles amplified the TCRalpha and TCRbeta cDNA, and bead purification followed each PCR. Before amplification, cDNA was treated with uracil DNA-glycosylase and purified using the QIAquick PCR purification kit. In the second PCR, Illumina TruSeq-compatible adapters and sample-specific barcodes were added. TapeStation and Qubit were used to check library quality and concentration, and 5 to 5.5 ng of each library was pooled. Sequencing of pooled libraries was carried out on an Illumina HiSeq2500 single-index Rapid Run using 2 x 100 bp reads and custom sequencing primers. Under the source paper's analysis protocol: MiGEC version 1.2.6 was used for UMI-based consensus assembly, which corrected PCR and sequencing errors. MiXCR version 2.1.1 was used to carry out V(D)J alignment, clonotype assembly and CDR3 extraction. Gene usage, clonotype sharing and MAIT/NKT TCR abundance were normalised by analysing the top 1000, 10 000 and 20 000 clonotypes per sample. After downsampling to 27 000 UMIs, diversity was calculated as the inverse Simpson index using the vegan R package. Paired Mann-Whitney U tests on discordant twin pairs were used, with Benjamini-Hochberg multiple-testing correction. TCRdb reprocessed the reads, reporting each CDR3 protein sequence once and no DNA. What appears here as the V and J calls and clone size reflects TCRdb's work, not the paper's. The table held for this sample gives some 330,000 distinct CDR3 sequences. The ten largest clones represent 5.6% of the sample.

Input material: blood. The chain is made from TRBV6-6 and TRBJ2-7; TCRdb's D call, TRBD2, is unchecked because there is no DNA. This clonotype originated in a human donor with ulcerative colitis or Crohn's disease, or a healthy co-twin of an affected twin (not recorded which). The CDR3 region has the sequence CASSSGAVPYEQYF.